The 32 T cell receptor beta chains given below trace back to one sample, sequenced in a study of OX40 agonist ivuxolimab in advanced cancers. Clones were sequenced by immunoSEQ multiplex PCR, and TCRdb holds only the in-frame ones, with some missing. The data hold fewer than 25,000 clones, with more than 70% observed a single time. Sample: CD4+ or CD8+ T cells sorted from blood, taken in a trial of the OX40 agonist ivuxolimab. The source of these receptors is an adult with an advanced solid tumor such as melanoma, head and neck, liver or kidney cancer.

The CDR3 DNA reads as TGTGCCAGCAGCCCCGTGCGGACGCAGTATTTT. The encoded protein is CASSPVRTQYF. The V call is TRBV21-1, the J call TRBJ2-3; the table assigns TRBD2, which was not confirmed against the DNA. TRBV21-1 is listed as a pseudogene. The CDR3 spans 11 residues.

The chain has TRBV9 and TRBJ2-1; D unresolved. V shed 0 bases and J shed 4 bases, with 8 bases lying between them. The CDR3 has 14 amino acids. Germline values: CDR1 SGDLS, CDR2 YYNGEE. The CDR3 DNA follows: TGTGCCAGCAGCGTAGGCCGGGCATACAATGAGCAGTTCTTC. Amino acids: CASSVGRAYNEQFF.

This chain uses TRBV5-1 with TRBJ1-4, with TRBD1 as a possible D gene (6 bases). Deletions cut 4 bases from V and 3 bases from J, with 10 bases between. The CDR3 length is 14 residues. Germline CDR1 and CDR2: SGHRS and YFSETQ. The DNA for the CDR3 is TGCGCCAGCAGCATTGACAGGCCTAATGAAAAACTGTTTTTT. Translated, it gives CASSIDRPNEKLFF.

The chain couples TRBV14 to TRBJ2-7; unclear D gene. This CDR3 comprises 12 residues. V was trimmed by 4 bases and J by 4 bases, leaving 8 bases between them. Germline assignment: CDR1 SGHDN and CDR2 FVKESK. CDR3: CASSPLGYEQYF. The CDR3 DNA reads as TGTGCCAGCAGCCCCTTAGGGTACGAGCAGTACTTC.

The J gene is TRBJ1-2, the V gene TRBV7-9; no firm D call. Germline CDR1 is SEHNR and CDR2 is FQNEAQ (reference sequence). The CDR3 runs to 14 residues. V was trimmed by 5 bases and J by 2 bases, leaving 12 bases between them. The CDR3 region is CASSTPGGNYGYTF. As DNA, the CDR3 is TGTGCCAGCAGCACCCCCGGTGGGAACTATGGCTACACCTTC. The full variable domain, completed using reference TRBV7-9 and TRBJ1-2, is DTGVSQNPRHKITKRGQNVTFRCDPISEHNRLYWYRQTLGQGPEFLTYFQNEAQLEKSRLLSDRFSAERPKGSFSTLEIQRTEQGDSAMYLCASSTPGGNYGYTFGSGTRLTVV.

The rearrangement links TRBV19 to TRBJ2-7; weak D call: TRBD2 (6 bases). The CDR3 is 13 residues long. Germline values: CDR1 LNHDA, CDR2 SQIVND (reference sequence). The V gene lost 7 bases and the J gene lost 0 bases, with 10 bases spanning the gap. The CDR3 coding sequence is TGTGCCAGTATGGGGCGGGACTCCTACGAGCAGTACTTC. This translates into CASMGRDSYEQYF.

This clone was seen just once. CDR3 residues: CASSVAESPGAYNEQFF. The CDR3 DNA follows: TGTGCCAGCAGCGTAGCTGAGTCTCCGGGAGCGTACAATGAGCAGTTCTTC. The chain uses TRBV9 and TRBJ2-1; the D gene is possibly TRBD2 (6 bases). The V gene's germline CDR1 is SGDLS and CDR2 YYNGEE. The CDR3 has 17 amino acids. The ends were cut back, 0 bases at V and 4 bases at J, with 17 bases in the middle.

The count of this clone is one. This chain uses TRBV5-5 with TRBJ2-7, with a weak D call TRBD2 (6 bases). Trimming removed 2 bases at V and 4 bases at J, with 10 bases between. CDR1 and CDR2 (germline): SGHKS, YYEKEE (reference sequence). There are 13 residues in the CDR3. CDR3 sequence (DNA): TGTGCCAGCAGCTTAGGAGGGAAATACGAGCAGTACTTC. Amino acids: CASSLGGKYEQYF.

V and J are TRBV16 and TRBJ2-1; TRBD2 aligns across 9 bases. This CDR3 is 16 amino acids long. J lost 3 bases, V lost 2 bases, and 5 bases had no gene match. Germline values: CDR1 KGHSY, CDR2 FQNENV. The CDR3 DNA reads as TGTGCCAGCAGCCAACCCGGGACTAGCTTCTACAATGAGCAGTTCTTC. Protein product: CASSQPGTSFYNEQFF.

The gene calls are TRBV5-6 and TRBJ2-3, with D tentatively TRBD2 (6 bases). Trimming removed 3 bases from V and 2 bases from J, with 19 bases in between. Germline-derived CDR1 and CDR2 are SGHDT and YYEEEE. The CDR3 covers 17 residues. CDR3 nucleotides: TGTGCCAGCAGCTACCCACTCCCGGGACTCATCACAGATACGCAGTATTTT. Translated, it gives CASSYPLPGLITDTQYF. The full variable domain, rest sourced from reference TRBV5-6 and TRBJ2-3, is DAGVTQSPTHLIKTRGQQVTLRCSPKSGHDTVSWYQQALGQGPQFIFQYYEEEERQRGNFPDRFSGHQFPNYSSELNVNALLLGDSALYLCASSYPLPGLITDTQYFGPGTRLTVL.

This sequence joins TRBV5-1 and TRBJ2-3; 9 bases match TRBD2. Germline trimming cut 5 bases from V and 4 bases from J; bases unmatched to any gene: 8. Germline CDR1 and CDR2: SGHRS and YFSETQ. CDR3 length: 15 amino acids. CDR3 sequence (DNA): TGCGCCAGCAGTGCCGGGACTAGCTCTGCAGATACGCAGTATTTT. Its protein is CASSAGTSSADTQYF.

The rearrangement links TRBV6-5 to TRBJ2-7; D is possibly TRBD2 (6 bases). The ends were cut back, 0 bases at V and 6 bases at J, with 18 bases in the middle. Per germline, CDR1 MNHEY and CDR2 SVGAGI. This CDR3 has 16 residues. CDR3 sequence: CASSYSIFGRVREQYF. As DNA, the CDR3 is TGTGCCAGCAGTTACTCGATATTCGGGAGAGTCCGCGAGCAGTACTTC.

J is TRBJ2-7 and V is TRBV7-6, with 9 nucleotides matching TRBD2. V lost 0 bases, J lost 3 bases, and 3 bases stayed unmatched. This CDR3 spans 15 amino acids. Per germline, CDR1 SGHVS and CDR2 FNYEAQ. CDR3 protein: CASSLASGSRYEQYF. The CDR3 DNA reads as TGTGCCAGCAGCTTAGCTAGCGGGAGTCGCTACGAGCAGTACTTC.

V is TRBV10-3 and J is TRBJ2-3, with a weak D call TRBD2 (6 bases). The CDR3 covers 16 residues. Germline CDR1 reads ENHRY; CDR2 reads SYGVKD. V gave up 6 bases and J gave up 2 bases, with 18 bases separating them. The CDR3 nucleotides are TGTGCCATCAGAGATTCCGGGACTCAATACACAGATACGCAGTATTTT. Protein sequence: CAIRDSGTQYTDTQYF.

The V and J genes are TRBV4-1 and TRBJ2-1, with 7 bases fitting TRBD1. Germline-derived CDR1 and CDR2 are MGHRA and YSYEKL. There are 17 residues in the CDR3. V dropped 4 bases and J dropped 2; count of bases not matched to a gene: 11. CDR3: CASSPPGGNPTYNEQFF. CDR3 nucleotide sequence: TGCGCCAGCAGCCCCCCAGGGGGAAATCCCACCTACAATGAGCAGTTCTTC.

This chain links TRBV7-9 with TRBJ2-5; TRBD1 matches at 7 bases. The J call may be in error: the DNA end matches TRBJ2-7 better. The CDR3 runs 15 residues. Germline loops: CDR1 SEHNR, CDR2 FQNEAQ (reference sequence). The CDR3 DNA reads TGTGCCAGCAGCCCCCGGGACAGACCCTCCTACGAGCAGTACTTC. Encoded protein: CASSPRDRPSYEQYF.

V is TRBV13 and J is TRBJ2-7; TRBD1 aligns across 11 bases. This CDR3 is 15 amino acids long. In germline, CDR1 is PRHDT, CDR2 FYEKMQ (reference sequence). Trimming removed 5 bases from V and 4 bases from J; junction bases left unmatched: 7. The CDR3 spells CASSPSDRGPYEQYF. The CDR3 coding sequence is TGTGCCAGCAGCCCCTCGGACAGGGGGCCTTACGAGCAGTACTTC.

The chain recombines TRBV7-6 with TRBJ2-7; tentatively, D is TRBD2 (6 bases). Germline assignment: CDR1 SGHVS and CDR2 FNYEAQ. This CDR3 contains 16 residues. Trimming shortened V by 1 base and J by 3 bases, and 16 bases separated the two germline ends. This CDR3 is CASSLGGDGYLYEQYF. The CDR3 bases are TGTGCCAGCAGCTTAGGGGGGGACGGCTATCTCTACGAGCAGTACTTC.

This clone appeared once. This sequence joins TRBV4-3 and TRBJ1-1; D remains unclear. V was shortened by 5 bases and J by 4 bases, with 14 bases between the two germline ends. The length of the CDR3 is 14 residues. Germline V gene data show CDR1 as LGHNA and CDR2 as YSLEER. Here the CDR3 reads CASSFSEYSTEAFF. The CDR3 DNA is TGCGCCAGCAGCTTTTCAGAATACTCCACTGAAGCTTTCTTT.

V gene TRBV7-9 combines with J gene TRBJ2-2, with TRBD2 matching over 8 bases. Germline values: CDR1 SEHNR, CDR2 FQNEAQ (reference sequence). V lost 6 bases and J lost 6; bases outside the gene matches: 3. The CDR3 is made up of 13 amino acids. The CDR3 nucleotides read TGTGCCAGCAGTCCGGGAGGGTCCGGGGAGCTGTTTTTT. Translated: CASSPGGSGELFF.

The genes are TRBV2 and TRBJ1-6, with TRBD1 matching over 7 bases. Losses at the gene ends were 2 bases for V and 10 bases for J; bases not matched to a gene: 11. The CDR3 has 16 residues. The V gene's germline CDR1 is SNHLY and CDR2 FYNNEI. The CDR3 here is CASSEFFGTVQSPLHF. In DNA, the CDR3 is TGTGCCAGCAGTGAATTTTTCGGGACAGTGCAGTCACCCCTCCACTTT.

This clone was seen just once. The chain uses TRBV15 and TRBJ1-4; perhaps TRBD1 as D (5 bases). The CDR3 has 15 residues. From germline, CDR1 is LNHNV and CDR2 YYDKDF (reference sequence). The ends were cut back, 3 bases at V and 4 bases at J, with 12 bases in the middle. CDR3 in DNA: TGTGCCACCAGCAGCCAGGGACGGATTAATGAAAAACTGTTTTTT. Its protein is CATSSQGRINEKLFF.

The CDR3 bases are TGCGCCAGCAGCCAGGACAACAGGGACACTGAAGCTTTCTTT. It encodes CASSQDNRDTEAFF. V gene TRBV4-3 combines with J gene TRBJ1-1; D might be TRBD1 (6 bases). Trimming pared 3 bases from V and 3 bases from J, leaving 11 bases between. Germline V lookup: CDR1 LGHNA, CDR2 YSLEER. This CDR3 has 14 amino acids.

The chain joins TRBV4-3 to TRBJ1-3; 9 nucleotides align to TRBD1. Germline V gene sequence: CDR1 LGHNA, CDR2 YSLEER. CDR3 size: 17 residues. With 3 bases clipped from V and 2 bases from J, the junction kept 8 bases outside the gene matches. The CDR3 sequence: CASSHQTRQGAGNTIYF. Written as DNA, the CDR3 is TGCGCCAGCAGCCACCAAACGAGACAGGGGGCTGGAAACACCATATATTTT.

On this clone itself: Within the sample, other DNA sequences also encode this same CDR3. The chain is built from TRBV7-9 and TRBJ2-7, with no clear D. The germline CDR1 and CDR2 sequences are SEHNR and FQNEAQ (reference sequence). V lost 4 bases, J lost 3 bases, and 16 bases lay in between. The CDR3 spans 15 residues. The CDR3 DNA is TGTGCCAGCAGCTCCGCCAGCCTAGGGTACTACGAGCAGTACTTC. It yields the protein CASSSASLGYYEQYF.

The chain has TRBV18 and TRBJ2-1; TRBD2 matches 8 bases. This CDR3 spans 14 amino acids. V dropped 0 bases and J dropped 9; count of bases not matched to a gene: 4. Germline values: CDR1 KGHSH, CDR2 LQKENI. CDR3 coding DNA: TGTGCCAGCTCACCACCGACTCTAGCGGGTGAGCAGTTCTTC. It specifies CASSPPTLAGEQFF.

V usage is TRBV25-1 and J usage is TRBJ2-2; 7 bases are shared with TRBD1. Germline-derived CDR1 and CDR2 are MGHDK and SYGVNS. The CDR3 contains 13 residues. CDR3 coding DNA: TGTGTCACCGGGACAGCCAACACCGGGGAGCTGTTTTTT. Translated, it gives CVTGTANTGELFF.

This clone was recorded once. The genes are TRBV11-3 and TRBJ2-7; D is perhaps TRBD2 (5 bases). The germline CDR1 and CDR2 sequences are SGHNT and YENEEA. Trimming pared 2 bases from V and 0 bases from J, leaving 14 bases between. CDR3 size: 16 residues. The CDR3 DNA is TGTGCCAGCAGCTTACCTGAGGGAAAGGCCTCCTACGAGCAGTACTTC. Its protein product is CASSLPEGKASYEQYF.

This clone has only a few counts. As DNA, the CDR3 is TGTGCCAGCAGCCCACTGAACACTGAAGCTTTCTTT. It specifies CASSPLNTEAFF. The chain uses TRBV7-9 and TRBJ1-1; D is undetermined. Trimming pared 5 bases from V and 0 bases from J, leaving 4 bases between. The CDR3 is 12 amino acids. The V gene's germline CDR1 is SEHNR and CDR2 FQNEAQ (reference sequence). The full variable domain, rest sourced from reference TRBV7-9 and TRBJ1-1, is DTGVSQNPRHKITKRGQNVTFRCDPISEHNRLYWYRQTLGQGPEFLTYFQNEAQLEKSRLLSDRFSAERPKGSFSTLEIQRTEQGDSAMYLCASSPLNTEAFFGQGTRLTVV.

This clone showed up just a few times. This rearrangement joins TRBV10-2 to TRBJ2-1, with 7 positions matching TRBD2. The length of the CDR3 is 14 residues. Per germline, CDR1 WSHSY and CDR2 SAAADI. V shed 7 bases and J 6 bases; nucleotides not matched to a gene: 9. The CDR3 is CASTGLEAFNEQFF. In DNA form, the CDR3 reads TGCGCCAGCACAGGACTAGAGGCTTTCAATGAGCAGTTCTTC.

This clone was seen just once. The chain combines TRBV7-6 with TRBJ1-4, with unresolved D. CDR1 SGHVS and CDR2 FNYEAQ come from the germline V gene. The V and J ends lost 1 base and 7 bases respectively, with 7 bases between them. The CDR3 is made up of 13 amino acids. The CDR3 loop reads CASSLGPGEKLFF. As DNA, the CDR3 is TGTGCCAGCAGCTTAGGGCCCGGTGAAAAACTGTTTTTT. Supplemented by reference TRBV7-6 and TRBJ1-4, the full variable domain reads GAGVSQSPRYKVTKRGQDVALRCDPISGHVSLYWYRQALGQGPEFLTYFNYEAQQDKSGLPNDRFSAERPEGSISTLTIQRTEQRDSAMYRCASSLGPGEKLFFGSGTQLSVL.

The chain carries TRBV14 and TRBJ2-1; the D gene is possibly TRBD2 (6 bases). Trimming cost V 2 bases and J 2 bases, with 7 bases left between them. Germline CDR1 and CDR2: SGHDN and FVKESK. The CDR3 runs 14 residues. The CDR3 nucleotides read TGTGCCAGCAGCCAAAGACTAGCCTACAATGAGCAGTTCTTC. Encoded protein: CASSQRLAYNEQFF.